This section outlines one T cell receptor beta chain sequence together with its context. Its antigen remains unknown. The sample comes from a study of beta chain features in type 1 diabetes. Study-level findings and limits: Compared with healthy donors, patients appeared to share more similar naive, central memory and regulatory TCRB repertoires.

All of the isolated RNA was reverse transcribed, so expressed TCRB transcripts were sequenced. TCRdb's copy holds only in-frame clones and misses some; the assay was immunoSEQ multiplex PCR. The sample consists of hundreds of thousands of clones, about 14% of them appearing once. The collection from each donor was one heparinised blood draw averaging about 116 mL. The sequence derives from a man in his late teens or twenties in good health. The sample was naive CD4+ T cells from blood.

Written as DNA, the CDR3 is TGTGCCAGCAGTTCACCCGGGACAGTAAACTCCTACGAGCAGTACTTC. This gives the protein CASSSPGTVNSYEQYF. This chain links TRBV6-6 with TRBJ2-7; 7 nucleotides agree with TRBD1. CDR1 is MNHNY and CDR2 is SVGAGI in the germline V gene (reference sequence). The CDR3 has 16 residues. After removal of 4 bases from V and 0 bases from J, the junction contained 9 bases not matched to a gene.